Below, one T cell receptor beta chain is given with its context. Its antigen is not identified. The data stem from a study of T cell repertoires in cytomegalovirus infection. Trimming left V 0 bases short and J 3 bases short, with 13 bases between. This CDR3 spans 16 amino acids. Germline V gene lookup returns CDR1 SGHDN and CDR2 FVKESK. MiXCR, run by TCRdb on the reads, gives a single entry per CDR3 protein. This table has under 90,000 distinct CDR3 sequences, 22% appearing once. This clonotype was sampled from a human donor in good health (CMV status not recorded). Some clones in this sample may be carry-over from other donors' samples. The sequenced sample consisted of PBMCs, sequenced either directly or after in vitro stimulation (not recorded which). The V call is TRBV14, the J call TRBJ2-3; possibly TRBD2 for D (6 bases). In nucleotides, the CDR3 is TGTGCCAGCAGCCAAGATGCGGGACGAGGTACAGATACGCAGTATTTT. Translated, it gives CASSQDAGRGTDTQYF. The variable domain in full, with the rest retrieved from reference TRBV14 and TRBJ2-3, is EAGVTQFPSHSVIEKGQTVTLRCDPISGHDNLYWYRRVMGKEIKFLLHFVKESKQDESGMPNNRFLAERTGGTYSTLKVQPAELEDSGVYFCASSQDAGRGTDTQYFGPGTRLTVL.